This T cell receptor (beta chain) was identified in a study of T cell clusters in autoimmune cytopenias. Study observations and caveats: TRB repertoire shifts in secondary cytopenia and chronic lymphocytic leukemia mostly reflected lymphoma, not autoimmunity. The cluster-lack signature was not seen for secondary cytopenia versus chronic lymphocytic leukemia.

TRB was amplified by touch-down multiplex PCR, primer pools A and B combined. TCRdb reprocessed the multiplex PCR reads, keeping one entry per CDR3 protein, no DNA. The table for this sample gives roughly 5,100 distinct CDR3 sequences. On this clonotype itself: The antigen is unknown.

Each sample's input was around 270 ng genomic DNA, 38,000 or so genome equivalents. Germline values: CDR1 DFQATT, CDR2 SNEGSKA (reference sequence). The CDR3 extends over 18 amino acids. These data were also reused for a study on T cell repertoires in aging, cancer and after chemotherapy. That work contributes: In healthy donors, age-related TCR diversity loss mainly reflected lost richness. Median generation probability rose over the chemotherapy interval in each cancer cohort, suggesting rebound thymic output.

The clonotype was recovered from a human donor in good health. The chain is built from TRBV20-1 and TRBJ2-3; TCRdb outputs TRBD2, but without DNA this stays unchecked. Sequenced sample: peripheral blood. The CDR3 protein is CSARDTVGTSGGGDTQYF.